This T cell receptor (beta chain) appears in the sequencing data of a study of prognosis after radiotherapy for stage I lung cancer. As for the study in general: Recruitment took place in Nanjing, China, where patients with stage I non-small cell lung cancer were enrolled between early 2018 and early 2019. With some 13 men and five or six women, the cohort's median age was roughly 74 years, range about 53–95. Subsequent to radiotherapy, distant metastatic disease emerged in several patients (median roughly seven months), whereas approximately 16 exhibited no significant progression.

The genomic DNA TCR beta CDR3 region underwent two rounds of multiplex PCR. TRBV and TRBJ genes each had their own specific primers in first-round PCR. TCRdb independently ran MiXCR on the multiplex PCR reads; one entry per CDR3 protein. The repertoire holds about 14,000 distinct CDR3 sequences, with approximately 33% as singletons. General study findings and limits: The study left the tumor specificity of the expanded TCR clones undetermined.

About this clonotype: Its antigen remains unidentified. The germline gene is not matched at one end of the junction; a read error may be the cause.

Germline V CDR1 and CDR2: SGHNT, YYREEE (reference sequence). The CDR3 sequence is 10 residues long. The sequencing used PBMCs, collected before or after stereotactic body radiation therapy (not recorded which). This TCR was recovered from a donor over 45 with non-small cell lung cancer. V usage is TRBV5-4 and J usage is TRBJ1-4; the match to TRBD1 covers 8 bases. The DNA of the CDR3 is TGTCGACAGGGGCAGGGAAAAACTGTTTTT. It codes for CRQGQGKTVF.